What follows is one T cell receptor beta chain and its context. The antigen this receptor binds is unknown. There are no base qualities to consult, and no much larger clone falls within one base. A distance of 11 bases separates the germline ends of V and J, which lose 5 bases and 2 bases respectively. The germline V gene yields SGHNT for CDR1 and YENEEA for CDR2. The CDR3 goes from the cysteine to the phenylalanine over 14 residues. The read is trimmed to its CDR3 DNA, 42 bases read in frame from base 1. Libraries came from the immunoSEQ multiplex PCR assay. This immuneACCESS table, as held by TCRdb, lists in-frame sequences with V and J called but not all clones. Of the missing ones, under half trace to an unresolved V gene in checked studies; the others have no known cause. This sample gives about 15,000 clones in total; approximately 85% of them show up just once. The ten largest clonotypes hold 30% to 40% of the sample.

Memory CD4+ T cells were sorted ex vivo from peripheral blood of narcolepsy patients and healthy controls for TCR Vbeta sequencing. This sample was included in a study of T cells in narcolepsy (dated by TCRdb to 2016 to 2019). With respect to the entire study: Patients with narcolepsy type 1 or type 2 (NT1, NT2) were enrolled in the study together with healthy control donors. Autoreactive T cells targeting hypocretin neuron self-antigens (hypocretin, TRIB2) were sought in narcolepsy patients, and TCR Vbeta sequencing was used to track clonotypes in blood and CSF.

What the research found in general, with its limitations: No sequences matching autoreactive T cell clones were contained in some blood memory CD4+ repertoires from patients and controls. Plots that compared CSF and blood CD4+ T cell clonotypes from the same patient highlighted HCRT-specific and TRIB2-specific autoreactive clonotypes. Numbers of sequenced blood memory CD4+ clonotypes were comparable, averaging approximately 40,000 in patients and some 33,000 in controls. Autoreactive clonotypes were reported to be detected serially in the blood of the same patients and of different patients, but not in the blood of healthy controls.

The TCR originated in a human donor in good health. The rearranged segments are TRBV11-3 and TRBJ2-3, with a weak D call of TRBD2 (6 bases match). The sequencing sample was made of memory (CD45RA-) CD4+ T cells from blood. Read against the paper, the sample's cell subset or site label means: memory T cells sorted ex vivo from peripheral blood. The CDR3 in this case is CASSVSGSTDTQYF. The sequenced DNA is TGTGCCAGCAGCGTTAGCGGATCCACAGATACGCAGTATTTT.